A single sample gave rise to the 7 T cell receptor beta chains below, sequenced in a study of blood T cells in healthy people across ages. A second PCR, run for roughly 7 to 11 cycles, used a sample-barcoded 5' primer plus a J-beta primer mix. Each CDR3 protein is one row after TCRdb ran MiXCR on the 5' RACE reads. Of some 640,000 distinct CDR3 sequences in the sample, about 52% were seen once. Sequenced input: blood. The receptors derive from a woman aged 60-75 years in good health.

This clonotype was counted between two and nine times. The chain couples TRBV20-1 to TRBJ2-2, with 7 bases lining up with TRBD2. V dropped 3 bases and J dropped 7; count of bases not matched to a gene: 8. The germline CDR1 and CDR2 sequences are DFQATT and SNEGSKA (reference sequence). CDR3 size: 14 residues. The CDR3 DNA follows: TGCAGTGCTAGCCGCGGGAGCGTAGGCGGGGAGCTGTTTTTT. Its translation is CSASRGSVGGELFF.

The chain joins TRBV9 to TRBJ1-1, with 10 bases aligning to TRBD1. This CDR3 has 15 residues. The germline gives CDR1 SGDLS, CDR2 YYNGEE. The V and J ends lost 4 bases and 5 bases, in that order; junction bases with no gene match: 8. CDR3 in amino acids: CASSRLDRGLTEAFF. CDR3 nucleotide sequence: TGTGCCAGCAGCAGACTCGACAGGGGGCTTACTGAAGCTTTCTTT.

CDR3 DNA: TGCAGTGCTAGACCCCCCGTCGGGACAGCCTATGGCTACACCTTC. This translates into CSARPPVGTAYGYTF. The V call is TRBV20-1, the J call TRBJ1-2, with 7 positions matching TRBD1. This CDR3 has 15 residues. V gave up 2 bases and J gave up 4 bases; unmatched junction bases: 10. Per the germline V gene, CDR1 is DFQATT and CDR2 is SNEGSKA (reference sequence).

This clonotype was seen only a few times. The chain has TRBV12-5 and TRBJ2-1; 16 bases line up with TRBD2. With 7 bases clipped from V and 8 bases from J, the junction kept 17 bases outside the gene matches. The CDR3 is 19 amino acids. Per the germline V gene, CDR1 is LGHNT and CDR2 is FRNRAP. The chain's CDR3 is CASALGLAGGLTGVDEQFF. Here the CDR3 DNA reads TGTGCTAGTGCTCTGGGACTAGCGGGAGGGCTGACAGGGGTGGATGAGCAGTTCTTC.

The rearrangement joins TRBV5-6 to TRBJ1-2; tentative D call: TRBD1 (5 bases). CDR1 and CDR2 from the germline V gene are SGHDT and YYEEEE. Deletions cut 0 bases from V and 4 bases from J, with 13 bases between. The CDR3 extends over 15 amino acids. CDR3 nucleotide sequence: TGTGCCAGCAGCTTGGCTGGGACCGCTCCCTATGGCTACACCTTC. Its translation: CASSLAGTAPYGYTF.

A few counts support this clonotype. The chain employs TRBV29-1 and TRBJ1-2, with D possibly matching TRBD1 (5 bases). The CDR3 covers 11 residues. Between the trimmed V and J ends, which lost 4 bases and 6 bases, there was a span of 9 bases. The germline V gene has CDR1 SQVTM and CDR2 ANQGSEA. This CDR3 reads CSVAGLDGYTF. The DNA of the CDR3 is TGCAGCGTTGCAGGGCTCGATGGCTACACCTTC.

The chain is built from TRBV20-1 and TRBJ2-7; 10 nucleotides line up with TRBD1. The end of the DNA aligns better with TRBJ2-5, so the J call may be wrong. The CDR3 is 14 residues long. From germline, CDR1 is DFQATT and CDR2 SNEGSKA (reference sequence). CDR3 protein: CSASDRGILETQYF. The CDR3 DNA follows: TGCAGTGCATCGGACAGGGGGATCTTGGAGACCCAGTACTTC.